The T cell receptor (beta chain) under discussion was sequenced for a study of cytomegalovirus exposure and HLA in healthy donors. Study outcomes and limitations: DRB1 had the most TCR associations and HLA-C the fewest, a later analysis found, with rates varying by HLA locus. Cytomegalovirus status was reportedly diagnosed by the classifier with high sensitivity and specificity.

Whereas donors were nominally healthy upon sampling, unrecorded immune exposures were probable. With regard to this clone: As yet, its antigen is unknown.

CDR1 is LGHNA and CDR2 is YSLEER in the germline V gene. V was pared by 0 bases and J by 4 bases, with 12 bases between. This CDR3 comprises 15 residues. Primers: 60 Vbeta forward and 13 Jbeta reverse. Method: immunoSEQ multiplex PCR; TCRdb's copy keeps in-frame clones and lacks some. The data contain around 110,000 clones, around 67% of them singletons. The rearrangement links TRBV4-3 to TRBJ1-1, with D maybe TRBD1 (6 bases). This receptor was identified in a middle-aged woman in good health and CMV-seropositive. The specimen was PBMCs. The CDR3: CASSQDGKGGTEAFF. The CDR3 DNA follows: TGCGCCAGCAGCCAAGATGGGAAAGGGGGCACTGAAGCTTTCTTT.